This T cell receptor beta chain was sequenced in a study of beta chain features in type 1 diabetes. Study as a whole: Age and gender were similar between patients and healthy donors, as were cell yields. Whole-study findings and limits: The naive, central memory and Treg TCRB repertoires of patients appeared to be more similar to one another than those of healthy donors. More deletions and fewer insertions at VDJ junctions were found in patients with type 1 diabetes.

All of the isolated RNA was reverse transcribed, so expressed TCRB transcripts were sequenced. Generated by immunoSEQ multiplex PCR, the TCRdb table keeps only in-frame clones and is missing some. Found here are roughly 450,000 clones, 10% to 12% of them singletons; the top ten hold around 0.05%. A note on this clone: Its antigen is unknown.

The CDR3 has 16 residues. Germline V gives CDR1 SGHTA, CDR2 FQGNSA. V was pared by 5 bases and J by 4 bases, with 10 bases of the junction left unmatched. Markers CD45RO/CCR7/CD25/CD127/CD95/CD27 served to sort CD4+ naive, central memory, regulatory and stem cell-like memory cells. The clonotype originates from a woman younger than 30 in good health. V and J are TRBV7-2 and TRBJ2-3; 9 bases are a match to TRBD2. Sample: naive CD4+ T cells from blood. CDR3 sequence reads: CASSPGWREGADTQYF. DNA of the CDR3: TGTGCCAGCAGCCCGGGTTGGCGGGAGGGTGCAGATACGCAGTATTTT.